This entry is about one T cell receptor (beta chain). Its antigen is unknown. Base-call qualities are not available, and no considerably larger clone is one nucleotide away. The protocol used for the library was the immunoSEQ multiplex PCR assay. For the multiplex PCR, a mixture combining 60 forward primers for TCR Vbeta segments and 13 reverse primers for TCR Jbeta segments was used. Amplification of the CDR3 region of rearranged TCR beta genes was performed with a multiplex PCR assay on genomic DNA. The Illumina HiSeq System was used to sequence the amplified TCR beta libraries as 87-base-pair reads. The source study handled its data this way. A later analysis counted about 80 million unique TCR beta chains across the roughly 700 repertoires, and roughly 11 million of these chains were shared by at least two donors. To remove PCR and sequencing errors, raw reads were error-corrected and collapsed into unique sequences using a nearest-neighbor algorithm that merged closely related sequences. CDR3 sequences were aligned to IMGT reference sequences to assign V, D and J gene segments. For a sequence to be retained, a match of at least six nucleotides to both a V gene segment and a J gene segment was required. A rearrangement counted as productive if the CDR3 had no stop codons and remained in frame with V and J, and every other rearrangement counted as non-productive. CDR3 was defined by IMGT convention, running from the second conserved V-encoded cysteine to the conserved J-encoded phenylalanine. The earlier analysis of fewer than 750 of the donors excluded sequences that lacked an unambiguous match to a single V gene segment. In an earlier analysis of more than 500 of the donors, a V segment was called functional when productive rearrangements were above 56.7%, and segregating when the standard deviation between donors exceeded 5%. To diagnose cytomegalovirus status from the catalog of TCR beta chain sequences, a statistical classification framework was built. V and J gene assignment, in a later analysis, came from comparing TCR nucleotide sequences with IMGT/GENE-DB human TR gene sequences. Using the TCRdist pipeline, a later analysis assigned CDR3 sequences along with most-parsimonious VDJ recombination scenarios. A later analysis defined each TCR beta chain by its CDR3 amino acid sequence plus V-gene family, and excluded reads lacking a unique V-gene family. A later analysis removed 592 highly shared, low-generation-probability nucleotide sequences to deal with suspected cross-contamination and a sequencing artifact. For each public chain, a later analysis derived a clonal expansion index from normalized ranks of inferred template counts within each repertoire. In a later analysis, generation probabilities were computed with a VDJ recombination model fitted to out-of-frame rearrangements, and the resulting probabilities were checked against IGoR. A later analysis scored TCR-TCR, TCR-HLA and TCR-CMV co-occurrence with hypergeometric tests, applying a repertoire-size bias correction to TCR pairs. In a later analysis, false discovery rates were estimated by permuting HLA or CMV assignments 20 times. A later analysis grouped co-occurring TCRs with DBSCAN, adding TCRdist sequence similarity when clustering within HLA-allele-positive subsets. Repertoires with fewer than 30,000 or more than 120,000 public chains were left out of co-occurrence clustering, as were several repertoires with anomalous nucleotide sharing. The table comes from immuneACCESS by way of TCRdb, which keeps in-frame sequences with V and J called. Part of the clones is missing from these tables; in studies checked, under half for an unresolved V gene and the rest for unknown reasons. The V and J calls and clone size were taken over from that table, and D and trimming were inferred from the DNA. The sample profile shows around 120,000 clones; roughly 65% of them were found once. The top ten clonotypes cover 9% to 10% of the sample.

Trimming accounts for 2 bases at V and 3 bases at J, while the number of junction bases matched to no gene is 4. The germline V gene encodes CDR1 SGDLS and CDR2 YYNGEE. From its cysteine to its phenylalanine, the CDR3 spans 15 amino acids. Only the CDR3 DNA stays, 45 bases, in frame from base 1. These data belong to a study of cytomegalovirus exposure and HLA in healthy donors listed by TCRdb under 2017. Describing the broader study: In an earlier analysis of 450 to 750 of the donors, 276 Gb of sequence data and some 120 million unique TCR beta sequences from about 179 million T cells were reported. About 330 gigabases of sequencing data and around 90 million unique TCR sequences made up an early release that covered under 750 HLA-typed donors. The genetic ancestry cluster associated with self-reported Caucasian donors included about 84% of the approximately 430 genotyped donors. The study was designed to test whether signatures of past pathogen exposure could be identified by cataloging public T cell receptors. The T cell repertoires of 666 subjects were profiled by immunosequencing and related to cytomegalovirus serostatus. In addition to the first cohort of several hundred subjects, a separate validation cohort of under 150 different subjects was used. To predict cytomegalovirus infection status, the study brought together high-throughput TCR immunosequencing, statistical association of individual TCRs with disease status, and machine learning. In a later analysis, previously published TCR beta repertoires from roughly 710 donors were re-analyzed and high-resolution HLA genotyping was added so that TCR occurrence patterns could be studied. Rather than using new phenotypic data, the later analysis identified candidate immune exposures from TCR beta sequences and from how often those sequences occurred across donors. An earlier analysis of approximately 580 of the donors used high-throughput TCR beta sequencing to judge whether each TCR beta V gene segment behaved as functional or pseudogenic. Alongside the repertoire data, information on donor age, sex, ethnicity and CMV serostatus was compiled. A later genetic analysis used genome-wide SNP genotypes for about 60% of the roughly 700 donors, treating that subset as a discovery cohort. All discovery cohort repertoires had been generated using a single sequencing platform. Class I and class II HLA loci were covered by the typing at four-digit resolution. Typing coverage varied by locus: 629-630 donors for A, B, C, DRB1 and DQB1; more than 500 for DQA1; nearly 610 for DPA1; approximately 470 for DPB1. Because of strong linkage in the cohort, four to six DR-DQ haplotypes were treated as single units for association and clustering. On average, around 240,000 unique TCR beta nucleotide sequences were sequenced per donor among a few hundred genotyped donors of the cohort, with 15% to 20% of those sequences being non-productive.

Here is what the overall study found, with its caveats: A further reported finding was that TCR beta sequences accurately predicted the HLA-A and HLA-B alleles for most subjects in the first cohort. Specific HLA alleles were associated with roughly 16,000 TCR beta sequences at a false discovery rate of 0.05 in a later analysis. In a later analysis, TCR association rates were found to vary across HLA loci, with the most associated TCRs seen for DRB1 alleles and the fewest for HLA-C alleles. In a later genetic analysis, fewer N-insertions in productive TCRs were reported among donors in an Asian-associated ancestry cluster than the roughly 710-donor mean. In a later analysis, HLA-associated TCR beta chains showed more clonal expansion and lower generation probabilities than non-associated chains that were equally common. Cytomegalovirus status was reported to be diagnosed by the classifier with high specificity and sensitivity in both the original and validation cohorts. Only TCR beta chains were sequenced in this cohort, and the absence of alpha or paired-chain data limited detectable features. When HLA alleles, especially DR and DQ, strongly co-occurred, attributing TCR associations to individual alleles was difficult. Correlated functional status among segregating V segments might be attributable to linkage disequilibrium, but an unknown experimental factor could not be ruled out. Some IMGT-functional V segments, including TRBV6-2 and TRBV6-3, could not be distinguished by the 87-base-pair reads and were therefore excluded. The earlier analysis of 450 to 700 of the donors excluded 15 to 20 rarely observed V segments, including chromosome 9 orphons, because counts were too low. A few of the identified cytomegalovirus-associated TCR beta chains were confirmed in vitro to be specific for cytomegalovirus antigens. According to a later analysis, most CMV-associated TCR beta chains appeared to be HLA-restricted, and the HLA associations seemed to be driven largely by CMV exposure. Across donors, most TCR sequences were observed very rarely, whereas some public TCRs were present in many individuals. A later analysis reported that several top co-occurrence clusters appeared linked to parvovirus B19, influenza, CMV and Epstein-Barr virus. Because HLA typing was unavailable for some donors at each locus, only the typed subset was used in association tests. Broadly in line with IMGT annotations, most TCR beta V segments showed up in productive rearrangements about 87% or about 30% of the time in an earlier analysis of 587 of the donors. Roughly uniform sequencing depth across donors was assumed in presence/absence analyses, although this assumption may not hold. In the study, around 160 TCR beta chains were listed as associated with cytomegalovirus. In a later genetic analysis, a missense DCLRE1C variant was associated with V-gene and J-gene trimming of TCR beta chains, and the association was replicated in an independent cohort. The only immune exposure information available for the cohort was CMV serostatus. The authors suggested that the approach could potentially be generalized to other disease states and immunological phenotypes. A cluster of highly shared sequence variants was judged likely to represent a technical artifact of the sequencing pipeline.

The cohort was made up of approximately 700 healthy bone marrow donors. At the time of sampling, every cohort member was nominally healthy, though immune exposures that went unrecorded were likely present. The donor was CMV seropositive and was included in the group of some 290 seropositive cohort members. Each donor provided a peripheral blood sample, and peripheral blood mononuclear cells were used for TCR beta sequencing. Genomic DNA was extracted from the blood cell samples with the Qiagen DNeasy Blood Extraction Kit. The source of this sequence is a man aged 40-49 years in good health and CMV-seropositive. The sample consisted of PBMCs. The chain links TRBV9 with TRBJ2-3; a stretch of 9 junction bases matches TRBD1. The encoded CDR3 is CASSVLGQGTDTQYF. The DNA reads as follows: TGTGCCAGCAGCGTCCTGGGACAGGGTACAGATACGCAGTATTTT.